This TCR beta chain came from a study of T cell repertoires in cytomegalovirus infection (dated by TCRdb to the late 2010s). General notes on the study: Alongside well-studied HLA-B-restricted epitopes, the peptide stimulations were aimed at recently identified HLA-C-restricted CMV epitopes, whose presentation resists viral immunomodulation. The HLA type of each donor mattered for the analysis, because public TCR beta signatures pointed to carriage of CMV infection along with the matching HLA type. Study-wide conclusions, independent of this receptor: Carriers of CMV infection plus the relevant HLA type were discriminated by the cumulative frequency of public TCR beta family members in the study cohort and in an independent roughly 370-donor cohort. The ex vivo response was dominated by HLA-C-restricted CMV-specific TCR beta clonotypes, which also provided the single most frequent clonotype in two of eight donors.

This clonotype turned up a few times. Which antigen it targets is not known. No much larger clone is present one base from it, and per-base qualities are unavailable. The CDR3, cysteine through phenylalanine, is 12 amino acids long. Of all the DNA, just the CDR3 is kept, 36 bases in frame from base 1. CDR1 is given as MDHEN and CDR2 as SYDVKM, both from the germline V gene. V is cut by 2 bases and J by 9 bases, and the space between the germline ends is 8 bases. In the paper's terms, the treatment or condition label means: in vitro stimulation with specific CMV peptide epitopes to enrich CMV-specific T cells. Sequencer: Illumina HiSeq 1500. TCRdb reworked the public reads: Q25 trimming with fastp, MiXCR clone assembly, productive beta chains retained. Each CDR3 protein appears once, grouped with its most common genes and DNA. For this sample the table gives 400,000 to 600,000 distinct CDR3 sequences, of which 42% were detected only once. The ten largest make up approximately 40% of the sample.

The TCR sequence derives from a human donor in good health (CMV status not recorded). Some clones in this sample may be carry-over from other donors' samples. The V and J genes are TRBV28 and TRBJ2-1; the D segment could be TRBD2, given 5 matching bases. Sequenced material: cultured PBMCs, taken from culture after CMV antigen stimulation. The DNA is as follows: TGTGCCAGCAGTTTAGTGGGAGTTGAGCAGTTCTTC. Translation gives CASSLVGVEQFF.